Presented here are 6 T cell receptor beta chains from one specimen sequenced in a study of T cell responses to AZD1222 COVID-19 vaccine (dated by TCRdb to about 2021). The time point tag for this specimen amounts to: about 28 days (+/-7) after the second vaccine dose. The library was generated by the immunoSEQ multiplex PCR assay. TCRdb re-hosts the immuneACCESS table, in-frame sequences only. Its copies lack some clones; in the studies checked, an unresolved V gene accounts for under half of them, and the cause for the rest is not known. Present in this sample are fewer than 200,000 clones, approximately 90% of which were seen just once. The ten most abundant clones make up roughly 27% of the sample. Sample: peripheral blood, taken 28 days after the second AZD1222 dose. The source is an adult who received the AZD1222 COVID-19 vaccine.

This chain connects TRBV11-1 to TRBJ2-5, with 10 bases that match TRBD2. CDR3 length: 14 amino acids. J lost 5 bases, V lost 2 bases, and 2 bases had no gene match. The germline V gene encodes CDR1 SGHAT and CDR2 FQDESV (reference sequence). CDR3 bases: TGTGCCAGCAGCTTACTAGCGGGAGAGGAGACCCAGTACTTC. Residues: CASSLLAGEETQYF.

The chain recombines TRBV2 with TRBJ1-2, with D possibly being TRBD1 (5 bases). Trimming took off 6 bases at V and 6 bases at J, with 20 bases between the two ends. This CDR3 is built from 15 residues. The germline V gene encodes CDR1 SNHLY and CDR2 FYNNEI. The CDR3 sequence: CASRPFGRGGNGYTF. The CDR3, as DNA: TGTGCCAGCAGGCCTTTCGGCCGGGGGGGAAATGGCTACACCTTC.

The chain carries TRBV10-3 and TRBJ2-1; 8 nucleotides agree with TRBD2. V was pared by 0 bases and J by 8 bases, with 9 bases of the junction left unmatched. CDR1 is ENHRY and CDR2 is SYGVKD in the germline V gene. This CDR3 comprises 16 residues. CDR3 in DNA: TGTGCCATCAGTGAGTCGGTAGCGGGAAGGAGGGATGAGCAGTTCTTC. Translating gives CAISESVAGRRDEQFF.

The chain joins TRBV7-9 to TRBJ2-2; no clear D. The CDR3 has 14 amino acids. V lost 5 bases and J lost 7, with 14 bases in between. Looked up from germline, CDR1 is SEHNR and CDR2 is FQNEAQ (reference sequence). CDR3 in DNA: TGTGCCAGCAGCCCACTGCCGGCCGTCGGGGAGCTGTTTTTT. As protein: CASSPLPAVGELFF.

The V gene is TRBV7-2, the J gene TRBJ2-1; 9 positions match TRBD2. The CDR3 length is 15 residues. Trimming cost V 7 bases and J 2 bases; bases outside gene matches: 6. CDR1 SGHTA and CDR2 FQGNSA come from the germline V gene. CDR3 amino acids: CASTTGTSTYNEQFF. The CDR3 bases are TGTGCCAGCACAACCGGGACTAGCACCTACAATGAGCAGTTCTTC.

This CDR3 is CAINPGPAGTGELFF. Here the CDR3 DNA reads TGTGCCATCAATCCGGGACCAGCAGGCACCGGGGAGCTGTTTTTT. This rearrangement joins TRBV10-3 to TRBJ2-2, with D perhaps being TRBD1 or TRBD2 (5 bases each). Deletions cut 7 bases from V and 4 bases from J, with 16 bases between. CDR1 ENHRY and CDR2 SYGVKD come from the germline V gene. This CDR3 is 15 amino acids long.